Here is one T cell receptor beta chain with its context. What it recognizes is unknown. CDR1 SGHRS and CDR2 YFSETQ come from the germline V gene. This CDR3 comprises 16 residues. V trimming: 4 bases; J trimming: 3 bases; junction bases outside the gene matches: 10. The record originates from a study of cytomegalovirus exposure and HLA in healthy donors. Study-wide points: The study put 150 to 200 TCR beta chains on its list as cytomegalovirus-associated.

Generated by immunoSEQ multiplex PCR, the TCRdb table keeps only in-frame clones and is missing some. The repertoire has 200,000 to 250,000 clones, 87% of them found once; the top ten carry approximately 12%. The sequencing input was PBMCs. The V and J genes are TRBV5-1 and TRBJ2-3; 8 bases align to TRBD1. This TCR came from a man between 18 and 35 years old in good health and CMV-seropositive. DNA of the CDR3: TGCGCCAGCAGCCCTGGAGGCAGGGGGCGAACAGATACGCAGTATTTT. This translates into CASSPGGRGRTDTQYF.